These T cell receptor beta chains were read from a single sample in a study of liver allograft versus peripheral blood T cells. TCRdb analysed the reads with MiXCR anew, one entry per CDR3 protein. Of about 16,000 distinct CDR3 sequences detected, 22% appear once; the ten largest clones hold 12%. The receptors shown here come from a human patient who had a liver transplant. T cells may partly derive from the graft donor. Both conserved end residues are trimmed from each CDR3.

V,J,CDR3
TRBV6-5,TRBJ1-5,ASSLRRTVRHQPQH
TRBV5-5,TRBJ1-3,ASSISTGGYSGNTIY
TRBV7-2,TRBJ1-5,ASSLDPGNQPQH
TRBV11-3,TRBJ2-7,ASSPGTGEYEQY
TRBV12-3/TRBV12-4,TRBJ2-1,ASSEPGHPKRNEQF
TRBV28,TRBJ1-6,ASSLLTRGPLH
TRBV5-6,TRBJ1-1,ASSLGRAGFTNTEAF
TRBV29-1,TRBJ1-2,SGGDANYGYT
TRBV6-1,TRBJ1-3,ATGRGYAGNTIY
TRBV18,TRBJ1-5,ASSLAPAGQPQH
TRBV11-2,TRBJ1-1,ASSSGNRGVSNTEAF
TRBV5-4,TRBJ1-3,ASSFDRLPGNTIY
TRBV19,TRBJ2-7,ASSALKGGNSYEQY
TRBV15,TRBJ2-7,ATSRDPPSAGEQY
TRBV5-4,TRBJ2-2,ASSLGAENTGELF
TRBV14,TRBJ2-5,ASSQVPGRETQY
TRBV20-1,TRBJ2-5,SAPSGSLETQY
TRBV6-5,TRBJ2-5,ASRSAGEETQY
TRBV11-2,TRBJ1-4,ASSLFSPGVNEKLF
TRBV11-2,TRBJ2-1,ASSLDGLANEQF
TRBV7-2,TRBJ2-6,ASSLEGSSGANVLT
TRBV13,TRBJ2-5,ASSLRTSGRAGKTQY
TRBV20-1,TRBJ1-1,SAKGQGPAEAF
TRBV11-2,TRBJ1-1,ASSWGQETEAF
TRBV28,TRBJ2-7,ASRSYRGRTYEQY
TRBV6-5,TRBJ1-6,ASSQDRGYNSPLH
TRBV20-1,TRBJ1-2,SARDTIGNTYGYT
TRBV30,TRBJ2-5,AWSLQGAGTQY
TRBV6-5,TRBJ1-2,ASSYGGGGDYGYT
TRBV29-1,TRBJ1-5,SVGGREGNGNQPQH
TRBV12-5,TRBJ2-1,ASGPLDYPTYNEQF
TRBV7-2,TRBJ2-5,ASSLDGVETQY
TRBV29-1,TRBJ1-3,SVDQTGGNTIY
TRBV19,TRBJ1-5,ASSIEGENSNQPQH
TRBV18,TRBJ2-3,ASSPRTSGSSDTQY
TRBV27,TRBJ1-1,ASSVPGGAGRPEAF
TRBV20-1,TRBJ1-3,GAGTGALLSGNTIY
TRBV6-1,TRBJ2-5,ASRDRLQETQY
TRBV20-1,TRBJ2-7,SAEGPGVYEQY
TRBV10-3,TRBJ2-1,AISAGATVNEQF
TRBV5-5,TRBJ2-6,ASSLGPSSGANVLT
TRBV29-1,TRBJ2-5,SVEEEETQY
TRBV28,TRBJ2-1,ASSFTWEDSSNYNEQF
TRBV28,TRBJ2-1,ASSRRLAMGNEQF
TRBV6-1,TRBJ2-1,ASSKSPGTGGYSYNEQF
TRBV5-5,TRBJ2-3,ASSSSGGTDTQY
TRBV19,TRBJ2-1,ASSIYPLRGGPNEQF
TRBV18,TRBJ1-4,ASSPLAATNEKLF
TRBV5-6,TRBJ1-1,ASSDRGGTEAF
TRBV28,TRBJ2-7,ASIPGTNSYEQY
TRBV7-2,TRBJ2-7,ASSLGTGQY
TRBV19,TRBJ2-2,ASQVTVNTGELF
TRBV7-2,TRBJ1-3,ASSLQGAAGNTIY
TRBV6-1,TRBJ1-3,ASSEAPGSGNTIY